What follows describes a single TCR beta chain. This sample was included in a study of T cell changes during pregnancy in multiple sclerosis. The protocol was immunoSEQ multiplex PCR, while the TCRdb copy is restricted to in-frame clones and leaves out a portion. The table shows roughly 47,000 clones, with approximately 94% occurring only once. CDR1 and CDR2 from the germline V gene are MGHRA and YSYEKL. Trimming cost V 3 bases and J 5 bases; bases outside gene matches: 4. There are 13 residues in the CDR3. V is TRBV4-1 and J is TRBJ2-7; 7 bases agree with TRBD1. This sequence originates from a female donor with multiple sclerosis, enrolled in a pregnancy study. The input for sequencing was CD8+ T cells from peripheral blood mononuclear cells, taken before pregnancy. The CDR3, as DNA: TGCGCCAGCAGCCAGACAGGGTTCCACGAGCAGTACTTC. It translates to CASSQTGFHEQYF.